This passage covers 2 T cell receptor beta chains from one sample sequenced in a study of early T cells in non-severe SARS-CoV-2 infection. TCRdb re-analysed the 5' RACE reads in MiXCR, keeping a single row per CDR3 protein. The sample has 56,000 or so distinct CDR3 sequences; roughly 16% are singletons. The sample in question was whole blood, obtained at baseline. These TCRs come from an adult who was a healthcare worker with PCR-confirmed SARS-CoV-2 infection or an uninfected control (not recorded which).

The sample holds a few counts of this clonotype. J is TRBJ2-5 and V is TRBV20-1; TRBD1 is a possible D gene (6 bases). V shed 1 base and J shed 5 bases, with 14 bases lying between them. Germline CDR1 reads DFQATT; CDR2 reads SNEGSKA (reference sequence). The CDR3 covers 14 residues. The CDR3: CSARVPTGMETQYF. In DNA, the CDR3 is TGCAGTGCTAGAGTGCCTACAGGGATGGAGACCCAGTACTTC.

The chain has TRBV11-2 and TRBJ2-5, with 9 bases lining up with TRBD2. From germline, CDR1 is SGHAT and CDR2 FQNNGV. This CDR3 contains 14 residues. The ends lost 5 bases at V and 1 base at J; junction bases unmatched: 2. CDR3: CASSATSGQETQYF. The CDR3 DNA sequence: TGTGCCAGCAGCGCGACTAGCGGCCAAGAGACCCAGTACTTC.